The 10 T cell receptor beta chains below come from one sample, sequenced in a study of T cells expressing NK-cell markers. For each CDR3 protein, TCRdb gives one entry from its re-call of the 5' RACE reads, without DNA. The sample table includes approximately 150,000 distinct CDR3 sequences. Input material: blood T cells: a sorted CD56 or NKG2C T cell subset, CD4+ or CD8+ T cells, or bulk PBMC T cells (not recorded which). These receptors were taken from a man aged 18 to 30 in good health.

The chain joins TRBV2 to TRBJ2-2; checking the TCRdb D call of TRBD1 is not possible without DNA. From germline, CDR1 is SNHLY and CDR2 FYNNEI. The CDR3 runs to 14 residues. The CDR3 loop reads CASKGTTNTGELFF. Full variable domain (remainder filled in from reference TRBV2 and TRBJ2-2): EPEVTQTPSHQVTQMGQEVILRCVPISNHLYFYWYRQILGQKVEFLVSFYNNEISEKSEIFDDQFSVERPDGSNFTLKIRSTKLEDSAMYFCASKGTTNTGELFFGEGSRLTVL.

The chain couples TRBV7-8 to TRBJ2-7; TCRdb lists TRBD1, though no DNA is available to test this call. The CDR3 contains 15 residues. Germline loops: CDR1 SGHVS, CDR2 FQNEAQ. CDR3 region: CASTHREGLGYEQYF.

The CDR3 protein is CSARIRLAGPHEQYF. The V and J genes are TRBV20-1 and TRBJ2-7; there is no DNA to check the TCRdb D call of TRBD2. The CDR3 covers 15 residues. Germline V gene data show CDR1 as DFQATT and CDR2 as SNEGSKA (reference sequence).

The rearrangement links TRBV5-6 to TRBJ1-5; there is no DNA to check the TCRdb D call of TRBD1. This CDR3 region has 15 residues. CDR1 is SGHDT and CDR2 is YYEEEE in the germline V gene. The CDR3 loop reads CASSLGTGRFQPQHF.

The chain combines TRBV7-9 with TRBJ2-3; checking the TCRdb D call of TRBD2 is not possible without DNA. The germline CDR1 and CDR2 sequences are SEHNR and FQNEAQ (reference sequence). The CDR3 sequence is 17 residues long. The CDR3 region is CASSSSAGTKEADTQYF. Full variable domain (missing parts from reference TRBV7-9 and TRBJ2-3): DTGVSQNPRHKITKRGQNVTFRCDPISEHNRLYWYRQTLGQGPEFLTYFQNEAQLEKSRLLSDRFSAERPKGSFSTLEIQRTEQGDSAMYLCASSSSAGTKEADTQYFGPGTRLTVL.

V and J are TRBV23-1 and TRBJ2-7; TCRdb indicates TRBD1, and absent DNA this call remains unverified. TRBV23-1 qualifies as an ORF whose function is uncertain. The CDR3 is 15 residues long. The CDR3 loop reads CATMAPDIASYEQYF.

CDR3 loop: CASSQEYETAYNSPLHF. The gene calls are TRBV4-2 and TRBJ1-6; without DNA, the TCRdb call of TRBD1 cannot be checked. The germline V gene encodes CDR1 LGHNA and CDR2 YNFKEQ. The CDR3 is made up of 17 amino acids.

The CDR3 sequence: CASSQARTDTQYF. The V call is TRBV11-2, the J call TRBJ2-3; lacking DNA, the TRBD1 call made by TCRdb goes unchecked. The CDR3 is made up of 13 amino acids. Looked up from germline, CDR1 is SGHAT and CDR2 is FQNNGV.

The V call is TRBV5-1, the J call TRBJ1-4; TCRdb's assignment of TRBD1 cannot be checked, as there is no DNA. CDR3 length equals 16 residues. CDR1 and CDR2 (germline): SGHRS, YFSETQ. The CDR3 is CASSLEGTGHGEKLFF.

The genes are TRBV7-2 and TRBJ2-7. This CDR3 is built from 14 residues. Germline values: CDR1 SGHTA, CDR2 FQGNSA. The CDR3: CASSFDSATREQYF.